This T cell receptor (beta chain) was recovered during a study of cytomegalovirus exposure and HLA in healthy donors. Study-wide background: Researchers found that roughly 77% of just under 400 genotyped donors fell within the Caucasian-associated ancestry cluster.

With regard to this clone: Its antigen is unknown.

The CDR3 length is 16 residues. Deletions cut 0 bases from V and 1 base from J, with 13 bases between. The germline V gene encodes CDR1 MGHRA and CDR2 YSYEKL. 60 Vbeta and 13 Jbeta primers were used in PCR. Repertoires were generated with immunoSEQ multiplex PCR, while TCRdb's copy carries only in-frame clones and drops some. The table has 90,000 to 130,000 clones, approximately 70% seen once. Study outcomes and limitations: As a later analysis revealed, the rate of TCR association differed by HLA locus, with DRB1 most and HLA-C fewest. Among the most significant clusters, several appeared linked to common viral pathogens in a later analysis. Donors belonging to an Asian-associated ancestry cluster reportedly showed fewer N-insertions in productive TCRs than the roughly 680-donor mean, according to what a later analysis found.

This TCR was recovered from a woman aged 30 to 39 in good health and CMV-seronegative. The V call is TRBV4-1, the J call TRBJ2-7; TRBD2 is a possible D gene (5 bases). Specimen: PBMCs. This CDR3 is CASSQDWVEASYEQYF. The CDR3 nucleotides read TGCGCCAGCAGCCAAGATTGGGTGGAGGCTTCCTACGAGCAGTACTTC.